The next 21 T cell receptor beta chains were all read from a single sample in a study of T cell clones after liver transplantation. Here immunoSEQ multiplex PCR was the method, and the copy in TCRdb shows in-frame clones only, minus some. Found here are roughly 74,000 clones, 75% to 85% of them singletons; the top ten hold approximately 0.6%. This specimen was CD4+ T cells from blood, taken before liver transplant. The receptors shown here come from a human donor who received a liver transplant.

The V and J genes are TRBV5-1 and TRBJ1-4; 8 bases map to TRBD1. Germline V gives CDR1 SGHRS, CDR2 YFSETQ. Germline trimming cut 5 bases from V and 0 bases from J; bases unmatched to any gene: 6. The CDR3 is 16 amino acids. The CDR3 DNA follows: TGCGCCAGCAGTCGGGACAGGCCGTCAACTAATGAAAAACTGTTTTTT. Residues: CASSRDRPSTNEKLFF. The full variable domain, its missing parts supplied by reference TRBV5-1 and TRBJ1-4, is KAGVTQTPRYLIKTRGQQVTLSCSPISGHRSVSWYQQTPGQGLQFLFEYFSETQRNKGNFPGRFSGRQFSNSRSEMNVSTLELGDSALYLCASSRDRPSTNEKLFFGSGTQLSVL.

This chain joins TRBV27 and TRBJ2-4; D is ambiguous. V shed 2 bases and J shed 4 bases, with 0 bases lying between them. The CDR3 covers 11 residues. Germline CDR1 and CDR2: MNHEY and SMNVEV (reference sequence). CDR3 in amino acids: CASSLKNIQYF. CDR3 coding DNA: TGTGCCAGCAGTTTAAAAAACATTCAGTACTTC.

The V call is TRBV27, the J call TRBJ2-3; TRBD1 matches at 8 bases. The trim removed 6 bases at V and 8 bases at J, leaving 28 bases unmatched. Germline V gene sequence: CDR1 MNHEY, CDR2 SMNVEV (reference sequence). The CDR3 has 20 residues. The CDR3: CASRYTSGTGLSPRAGTQYF. The CDR3 DNA is TGTGCCAGCAGATATACCTCCGGGACAGGACTGTCACCGCGGGCGGGTACGCAGTATTTT.

The rearrangement uses TRBV9 and TRBJ2-7, with D unclear. Germline lookup yields CDR1 SGDLS and CDR2 YYNGEE. This CDR3 has 14 residues. V dropped 0 bases and J dropped 2 bases, with 9 bases sitting between them. CDR3 nucleotide sequence: TGTGCCAGCAGCGTAGACCTCAGTCCCTACGAGCAGTACTTC. Translation gives CASSVDLSPYEQYF.

CDR3 DNA sequence: TGTGCCAGCAGCTTTGGCGGATCTCCCTACGAGCAGTACTTC. Translation: CASSFGGSPYEQYF. The J gene is TRBJ2-7, the V gene TRBV7-9; D is uncertain. Germline CDR1 reads SEHNR; CDR2 reads FQNEAQ (reference sequence). CDR3 size: 14 residues. V lost 3 bases to trimming and J lost 2 bases, with 11 bases between them.

J is TRBJ2-1 and V is TRBV19, with D perhaps matching TRBD2 (5 bases). The CDR3 consists of 12 residues. The V end lost 7 bases, the J end lost 7 bases, and 11 bases lay between the germline ends. Germline V gene data show CDR1 as LNHDA and CDR2 as SQIVND (reference sequence). The CDR3 sequence: CASNSRENEQFF. CDR3 nucleotides: TGTGCCAGTAATTCTCGGGAAAATGAGCAGTTCTTC.

The genes are TRBV9 and TRBJ2-1, with 12 bases that match TRBD2. Trimming cost V 3 bases and J 7 bases; bases outside gene matches: 11. Germline V gene data show CDR1 as SGDLS and CDR2 as YYNGEE. The CDR3 length is 17 residues. The CDR3 sequence: CASSARLAGVLVNEQFF. CDR3 DNA sequence: TGTGCCAGCAGCGCTCGACTAGCGGGAGTATTGGTAAATGAGCAGTTCTTC.

This clone was observed a single time. V and J are TRBV5-1 and TRBJ1-2; D is possibly TRBD1 (5 bases). Germline values: CDR1 SGHRS, CDR2 YFSETQ. This CDR3 has 14 amino acids. Trimming took 5 bases from V and 4 from J, leaving 15 bases between them. CDR3 protein: CASSRGPGGYGYTF. CDR3 bases: TGCGCCAGCAGTAGGGGTCCCGGCGGCTATGGCTACACCTTC.

This chain uses TRBV5-1 with TRBJ1-1; D uncertain. The ends were cut back, 4 bases at V and 2 bases at J, with 12 bases in the middle. This CDR3 has 14 residues. Germline V gives CDR1 SGHRS, CDR2 YFSETQ. This CDR3 is CASSPQSTNTEAFF. The CDR3 bases are TGCGCCAGCAGCCCTCAGAGTACTAACACTGAAGCTTTCTTT.

This sequence joins TRBV30 and TRBJ2-7, with 12 bases identical to TRBD2. Germline V gene lookup returns CDR1 GTSNPN and CDR2 SVGIG (reference sequence). J was trimmed by 1 base and V by 4 bases; bases with no gene match: 2. The CDR3 is 14 amino acids. The CDR3 protein is CAWITSGGSYEQYF. The DNA for the CDR3 is TGTGCCTGGATCACTAGCGGGGGGTCCTACGAGCAGTACTTC.

This clone was detected only once. This chain uses TRBV19 with TRBJ2-7, with 9 bases fitting TRBD1. Germline values: CDR1 LNHDA, CDR2 SQIVND (reference sequence). J gave up 6 bases and V 4 bases, and 10 bases lay outside the gene matches. The CDR3 covers 15 residues. CDR3 coding DNA: TGTGCCAGTAGTACGACCGGGACAGGGACTTCCGAGCAGTACTTC. Its protein is CASSTTGTGTSEQYF.

The rearrangement links TRBV5-1 to TRBJ2-5, with D unclear. CDR1 SGHRS and CDR2 YFSETQ come from the germline V gene. Trimming took 5 bases from V and 2 from J, leaving 13 bases between them. The CDR3 is 14 residues long. As DNA, the CDR3 is TGCGCCAGCAGGACATCCACAACTCAAGAGACCCAGTACTTC. This encodes CASRTSTTQETQYF.

V and J are TRBV5-4 and TRBJ1-1, with 7 bases lining up with TRBD1. Trimming cost V 0 bases and J 1 base; bases outside gene matches: 0. The germline gives CDR1 SGHNT, CDR2 YYREEE (reference sequence). This CDR3 has 14 residues. CDR3 nucleotide sequence: TGTGCCAGCAGCTTGGAGGGGGCGAACACTGAAGCTTTCTTT. This translates into CASSLEGANTEAFF. Variable domain in full (rest from reference TRBV5-4 and TRBJ1-1): ETGVTQSPTHLIKTRGQQVTLRCSSQSGHNTVSWYQQALGQGPQFIFQYYREEENGRGNFPPRFSGLQFPNYSSELNVNALELDDSALYLCASSLEGANTEAFFGQGTRLTVV.

The chain couples TRBV29-1 to TRBJ2-2, with D hard to call. Germline V CDR1 and CDR2: SQVTM, ANQGSEA. This CDR3 contains 12 residues. The V end was cut by 4 bases, the J end by 5 bases, with 8 bases between. The CDR3, as DNA: TGCAGCGTTGTAAGTGGTACCGGGGAGCTGTTTTTT. Translation: CSVVSGTGELFF.

This rearrangement joins TRBV2 to TRBJ1-1; D is undetermined. Trimming took 7 bases from V and 6 from J, leaving 12 bases between them. The CDR3 has 12 amino acids. The germline CDR1 and CDR2 sequences are SNHLY and FYNNEI. For the CDR3, the DNA is TGTGCCAGCAATTCGGGTCGCGCTGAAGCTTTCTTT. Protein: CASNSGRAEAFF.

V usage is TRBV9 and J usage is TRBJ1-2; D is perhaps TRBD1 (5 bases). V gave up 7 bases and J gave up 2 bases, with 9 bases separating them. From germline, CDR1 is SGDLS and CDR2 YYNGEE. CDR3 length: 12 residues. As DNA, the CDR3 is TGTGCCAGCGGGACCGAAAACTATGGCTACACCTTC. This encodes CASGTENYGYTF.

The gene calls are TRBV6-1 and TRBJ2-5; D remains ambiguous. With 6 bases removed from V and 5 bases from J, the gap between germline ends came to 10 bases. CDR3 size: 12 residues. The V gene's germline CDR1 is MNHNS and CDR2 SASEGT. CDR3 protein: CASSPNRETQYF. DNA of the CDR3: TGTGCCAGCAGCCCGAACCGGGAGACCCAGTACTTC.

The chain employs TRBV29-1 and TRBJ2-2; D possibly matches TRBD1 or TRBD2 (7 bases each). In germline, CDR1 is SQVTM, CDR2 ANQGSEA. Trimming took 4 bases from V and 5 from J, leaving 20 bases between them. The CDR3 covers 16 residues. CDR3 DNA sequence: TGCAGCGTTGTGCGCAGGGGAGGGGGCGAAACCGGGGAGCTGTTTTTT. This sequence encodes CSVVRRGGGETGELFF.

The chain joins TRBV5-6 to TRBJ1-4; 7 nucleotides agree with TRBD1. CDR3 size: 17 residues. J was trimmed by 3 bases and V by 1 base; bases with no gene match: 9. Germline CDR1 reads SGHDT; CDR2 reads YYEEEE. The CDR3 DNA reads as TGTGCCAGCAGCTTGTTTGGAGGGGGCGCGGCTAATGAAAAACTGTTTTTT. This gives the protein CASSLFGGGAANEKLFF.

This chain joins TRBV11-2 and TRBJ2-7; 9 bases are shared with TRBD2. CDR3 length: 16 amino acids. V shed 1 base, J shed 1 base, and the junction held 5 bases outside the gene matches. Germline-derived CDR1 and CDR2 are SGHAT and FQNNGV. The CDR3 DNA is TGTGCCAGCAGCTTAGCGCTCCTAGCGGGATCCTACGAGCAGTACTTC. This sequence encodes CASSLALLAGSYEQYF.

V usage is TRBV5-1 and J usage is TRBJ2-5; D is ambiguous. The V and J ends lost 1 base and 4 bases respectively, with 11 bases between them. Germline assignment: CDR1 SGHRS and CDR2 YFSETQ. The CDR3 consists of 14 residues. This CDR3 is CASSLTSPVETQYF. Written as DNA, the CDR3 is TGCGCCAGCAGCTTGACATCTCCGGTAGAGACCCAGTACTTC. The variable domain in full, completed from reference TRBV5-1 and TRBJ2-5, reads KAGVTQTPRYLIKTRGQQVTLSCSPISGHRSVSWYQQTPGQGLQFLFEYFSETQRNKGNFPGRFSGRQFSNSRSEMNVSTLELGDSALYLCASSLTSPVETQYFGPGTRLLVL.